A single sample gave rise to the 30 T cell receptor beta chains below, sequenced in a study of blood T cells in healthy people across ages. Sample-barcoded 5' priming and a J-beta primer mix drove a second PCR of 7 to 11 cycles. One entry per CDR3 protein, called by TCRdb with MiXCR from the 5' RACE reads. The sample shows fewer than 600,000 distinct CDR3 sequences, about 27% of them seen only once. The data were also submitted as part of a second study, on T cells of mothers and their children.

The sequencing input was blood. The source of these receptors is a boy younger than 10 in good health.

The CDR3 DNA follows: TGCAGCGTCCGACTAGCGGCCCAGGAGACCCAGTACTTC. Its translation is CSVRLAAQETQYF. The V gene is TRBV29-1, the J gene TRBJ2-5; 9 nucleotides align to TRBD2. Germline V gives CDR1 SQVTM, CDR2 ANQGSEA. The CDR3 extends over 13 amino acids. V lost 6 bases to trimming and J lost 5 bases; unmatched junction nucleotides: 7.

The rearrangement joins TRBV9 to TRBJ2-7; either TRBD1 or TRBD2 may supply D (5 bases each). Per the germline V gene, CDR1 is SGDLS and CDR2 is YYNGEE. CDR3 length: 15 amino acids. V was trimmed by 0 bases and J by 0 bases, leaving 10 bases between them. The CDR3 loop is CASSVGDLGSYEQYF. The CDR3 DNA reads as TGTGCCAGCAGCGTAGGGGACCTTGGCTCCTACGAGCAGTACTTC.

The chain couples TRBV29-1 to TRBJ2-5, with no clear D. The tail of the sequence fits TRBJ2-7 better, so the J call may be wrong. CDR1 and CDR2 (germline): SQVTM, ANQGSEA. This CDR3 spans 13 amino acids. CDR3 DNA: TGCAGCGTTGAAGACGTCTACTCCTACGAGCAGTACTTC. Translating gives CSVEDVYSYEQYF.

This clonotype was picked up many times. The chain is built from TRBV7-9 and TRBJ2-7; D is ambiguous. The CDR3 covers 12 residues. Trimming shortened V by 1 base and J by 3 bases, and 4 bases separated the two germline ends. Germline CDR1 reads SEHNR; CDR2 reads FQNEAQ (reference sequence). This CDR3 reads CASSLGVYEQYF. Written as DNA, the CDR3 is TGTGCCAGCAGCTTAGGGGTCTACGAGCAGTACTTC.

The chain joins TRBV6-2 or TRBV6-3 to TRBJ1-2; D gene uncertain. The CDR3 covers 13 residues. Trimming took 3 bases from V and 4 from J, leaving 9 bases between them. In germline, CDR1 is MNHEY, CDR2 SVGEGT. The CDR3 region is CASSYLGTYGYTF. Here the CDR3 DNA reads TGTGCCAGCAGTTATCTGGGTACCTATGGCTACACCTTC.

In its sample, this clonotype was seen a few times. The gene calls are TRBV7-6 and TRBJ2-7; possibly TRBD1 for D (7 bases). The V gene lost 3 bases and the J gene lost 0 bases, with 15 bases spanning the gap. Germline CDR1 reads SGHVS; CDR2 reads FNYEAQ. The CDR3 loop spans 16 amino acids. The CDR3 reads CASSLGGQLSSYEQYF. For the CDR3, the DNA is TGTGCCAGCAGCTTGGGGGGACAGCTGAGCTCCTACGAGCAGTACTTC.

The rearrangement links TRBV21-1 to TRBJ2-5; no DNA check was done on the table's D call, TRBD2. TRBV21-1 is a documented pseudogene. This CDR3 is 17 amino acids long. CDR3 residues: CASSTVVRSGTGETQYF. In DNA, the CDR3 is TGTGCCAGCAGCACAGTCGTTCGCAGCGGGACGGGAGAGACCCAGTACTTC.

The gene calls are TRBV10-3 and TRBJ1-2; unclear D gene. The V and J ends lost 4 bases and 3 bases respectively, with 12 bases between them. From germline, CDR1 is ENHRY and CDR2 SYGVKD. The CDR3 spans 14 residues. The CDR3 nucleotides read TGTGCCATCAGTGTAGCTTCGTCGGACTATGGCTACACCTTC. This gives the protein CAISVASSDYGYTF.

This clonotype has a handful of counts. This chain connects TRBV15 to TRBJ2-5, with TRBD2 as a possible D gene (6 bases). The end of the DNA fits TRBJ2-1 better, so the J call may be wrong. Per the germline V gene, CDR1 is LNHNV and CDR2 is YYDKDF (reference sequence). The CDR3 loop spans 13 amino acids. Written as DNA, the CDR3 is TGTGCCACCAGCAGAGAGGAAGCGGGCGGGCAGTTCTTC. Translating gives CATSREEAGGQFF.

This clonotype was seen more than once but under ten times. The chain is built from TRBV6-1 and TRBJ2-2; D unresolved. Germline values: CDR1 MNHNS, CDR2 SASEGT. The CDR3 runs 14 residues. V dropped 8 bases and J dropped 3 bases, with 13 bases sitting between them. The CDR3 spells CASPDGRYTGELFF. As DNA, the CDR3 is TGTGCCAGCCCGGACGGAAGGTACACCGGGGAGCTGTTTTTT.

This clonotype was picked up one time. The chain recombines TRBV12-3 or TRBV12-4 with TRBJ1-1; 8 positions agree with TRBD1. This CDR3 has 14 residues. V dropped 5 bases and J dropped 5; count of bases not matched to a gene: 7. In DNA, the CDR3 is TGTGCCAGCAGTGCAGGGGGCCTGAGTACTGAAGCTTTCTTT. Translating gives CASSAGGLSTEAFF.

This clonotype has only a few counts. One junction end disagrees with the germline gene, perhaps due to a read error. The V call is TRBV20-1, the J call TRBJ2-5, with TRBD2 matching 7 bases. CDR3 length equals 17 residues. CDR1 is DFQATT and CDR2 is SNEGSKA in the germline V gene (reference sequence). CDR3 coding DNA: TGCAGTGCTAGGCCCTGGCGCGGGAGACTAGCCGACGGCCCTGGGTTCTTC. Encoded protein: CSARPWRGRLADGPGFF.

The rearrangement joins TRBV5-8 to TRBJ1-2; TRBD1 matches at 7 bases. The CDR3 contains 12 residues. The V gene's germline CDR1 is SGHTS and CDR2 YDEGEE. V shed 4 bases, J shed 10 bases, and the junction held 7 bases outside the gene matches. CDR3 loop: CASSPQGRAYTF. Written as DNA, the CDR3 is TGTGCCAGCAGCCCACAGGGGAGGGCCTACACCTTC.

As DNA, the CDR3 is TGCAGCGTTTCGGAGCTCCGTACCGGGGAGCTGTTTTTT. Residues: CSVSELRTGELFF. V usage is TRBV29-1 and J usage is TRBJ2-2; D is ambiguous. The CDR3 contains 13 residues. With 5 bases removed from V and 5 bases from J, the gap between germline ends came to 12 bases. CDR1 and CDR2 (germline): SQVTM, ANQGSEA.

Remarks on this clonotype: A junction boundary mismatches the germline segment, possibly from a read error. The chain uses TRBV7-9 and TRBJ1-4, with D tentatively TRBD1 (5 bases). This CDR3 contains 12 residues. Germline values: CDR1 SEHNR, CDR2 FQNEAQ (reference sequence). The CDR3 reads CASWDANEKLCF. In nucleotides, the CDR3 is TGTGCCAGCTGGGACGCAAATGAAAAACTGTGTTTT.

This clonotype appeared a few times. The chain employs TRBV7-9 and TRBJ2-7, with 13 bases that match TRBD2. Germline V gene lookup returns CDR1 SEHNR and CDR2 FQNEAQ (reference sequence). The CDR3 totals 17 residues. V shed 5 bases and J 3 bases; nucleotides not matched to a gene: 10. The CDR3 protein is CASSLAGLAGDFYEQYF. Here the CDR3 DNA reads TGTGCCAGCAGCCTCGCCGGACTAGCGGGGGACTTCTACGAGCAGTACTTC.

The chain has TRBV5-1 and TRBJ2-3; tentatively, D is TRBD2 (5 bases). Per germline, CDR1 SGHRS and CDR2 YFSETQ. The V and J ends lost 4 bases and 5 bases respectively, with 11 bases between them. This CDR3 region has 13 residues. Here the CDR3 DNA reads TGCGCCAGCAGCCCCCACCGGGGAGATACGCAGTATTTT. This gives the protein CASSPHRGDTQYF.

The chain is built from TRBV5-1 and TRBJ2-7; D call uncertain. The CDR3 is made up of 14 amino acids. V was clipped by 4 bases and J by 0 bases, with 11 bases between them. Germline V lookup: CDR1 SGHRS, CDR2 YFSETQ. The chain's CDR3 is CASSVGLTSYEQYF. In DNA form, the CDR3 reads TGCGCCAGCAGCGTAGGATTGACCTCCTACGAGCAGTACTTC.

This clonotype appeared a few times. The chain employs TRBV27 and TRBJ1-3; D is possibly TRBD1 (6 bases). This CDR3 region has 14 residues. V lost 3 bases to trimming and J lost 4 bases, with 10 bases between them. Germline loops: CDR1 MNHEY, CDR2 SMNVEV (reference sequence). The CDR3 loop is CASSLGASGNTIYF. The CDR3 region has the DNA TGTGCCAGCAGTTTGGGGGCGTCAGGAAACACCATATATTTT.

This clonotype appeared a few times. The chain is built from TRBV20-1 and TRBJ2-5; 10 positions match TRBD2. The J call may be incorrect, as the DNA end agrees better with TRBJ2-7. The CDR3 covers 18 residues. Per germline, CDR1 DFQATT and CDR2 SNEGSKA (reference sequence). The chain's CDR3 is CSARDGFRLAGLTYEQYF. DNA of the CDR3: TGCAGTGCTAGAGATGGTTTCCGACTAGCGGGCCTAACCTACGAGCAGTACTTC.

J is TRBJ2-3 and V is TRBV9; possible D gene TRBD2, 5 bases. Trimming left V 3 bases short and J 2 bases short, with 13 bases between. CDR3 length: 15 residues. Germline assignment: CDR1 SGDLS and CDR2 YYNGEE. CDR3 in DNA: TGTGCCAGCAGCGCCTGGGAGCGCCCCACAGATACGCAGTATTTT. It is translated as CASSAWERPTDTQYF.

Remarks on this clonotype: Its ends do not fully match the called genes, so a read error is possible. The chain joins TRBV12-3 or TRBV12-4 to TRBJ2-3, with 8 bases that match TRBD2. The length of the CDR3 is 13 residues. The chain's CDR3 is CASTRTSTDMQYF. CDR3 nucleotides: TGTGCCAGCACCAGGACTAGCACAGATATGCAGTATTTT.

This clonotype showed up just a few times. The CDR3 nucleotides are TGTGCCAGCAGCTTAGGGTTGGTAGATACGCAGTATTTT. This translates into CASSLGLVDTQYF. The chain couples TRBV11-2 to TRBJ2-3; no clear D gene. CDR1 and CDR2 from the germline V gene are SGHAT and FQNNGV. This CDR3 is 13 amino acids long. The V end lost 1 base, the J end lost 5 bases, and 7 bases lay between the germline ends.

This clonotype appeared a few times. This chain links TRBV5-1 with TRBJ2-6, with 9 bases matching TRBD2. V was clipped by 4 bases and J by 0 bases; unmatched bases: 2. The CDR3 extends over 16 amino acids. Germline V gene lookup returns CDR1 SGHRS and CDR2 YFSETQ. CDR3 sequence reads: CASSGGRASGANVLTF. The CDR3 nucleotides read TGCGCCAGCAGCGGCGGGAGGGCCTCTGGGGCCAACGTCCTGACTTTC.

The rearrangement uses TRBV24-1 and TRBJ2-4, with TRBD2 matching over 11 bases. The germline gives CDR1 KGHDR, CDR2 SFDVKD. The V gene end was trimmed by 1 base and the J gene end by 4 bases; junction bases not matched to a gene: 2. The CDR3 loop spans 16 amino acids. The CDR3, as DNA: TGTGCCACCAGTGATTTCACTAGCGGGGGTAAAAACATTCAGTACTTC. Translated: CATSDFTSGGKNIQYF.

J is TRBJ1-5 and V is TRBV15, with D unclear. The CDR3 loop spans 14 amino acids. The germline V gene encodes CDR1 LNHNV and CDR2 YYDKDF (reference sequence). V lost 0 bases to trimming and J lost 5 bases, with 8 bases between them. The chain's CDR3 is CATSRDGSDQPQHF. CDR3 bases: TGTGCCACCAGCAGAGACGGGAGTGATCAGCCCCAGCATTTT.

This clonotype was counted between two and nine times. CDR3 sequence reads: CSALSGPRGTQYF. CDR3 sequence (DNA): TGCAGTGCCCTTAGCGGCCCCCGGGGTACGCAGTATTTT. J is TRBJ2-3 and V is TRBV20-1; D perhaps matches TRBD2 (6 bases). CDR1 is DFQATT and CDR2 is SNEGSKA in the germline V gene (reference sequence). This CDR3 is 13 amino acids long. With 6 bases removed from V and 8 bases from J, the gap between germline ends came to 18 bases.

CDR3 sequence reads: CSAVRDSRGTQYF. Written as DNA, the CDR3 is TGCAGTGCAGTCCGGGACTCCCGGGGGACCCAGTACTTC. The V and J genes are TRBV20-1 and TRBJ2-5, with a weak D call TRBD2 (6 bases). Germline V gives CDR1 DFQATT, CDR2 SNEGSKA (reference sequence). The CDR3 covers 13 residues. V was pared by 6 bases and J by 7 bases, with 18 bases between.

This clonotype was detected a few times. The J gene is TRBJ2-7, the V gene TRBV4-1, with D uncertain. V shed 0 bases and J shed 6 bases, with 9 bases lying between them. This CDR3 spans 13 amino acids. Germline V CDR1 and CDR2: MGHRA, YSYEKL. The CDR3 protein is CASSQDRSLEQYF. CDR3 in DNA: TGCGCCAGCAGCCAAGATCGCAGCCTCGAGCAGTACTTC.

A word on this clonotype: This likely comes from a read error, as the CDR3 has no conserved phenylalanine or tryptophan at its end. CDR3 sequence: CASSLDISGINYNEQFV. The DNA of the CDR3 is TGTGCCAGCAGCTTAGATATTAGCGGGATTAACTACAATGAGCAGTTCGTC. This chain joins TRBV7-2 and TRBJ2-1, with 8 bases that match TRBD2. Losses at the gene ends were 1 base for V and 3 bases for J; bases not matched to a gene: 8. The CDR3 runs 17 residues. Germline V CDR1 and CDR2: SGHTA, FQGNSA.